The entry below describes one T cell receptor (beta chain). Its antigen remains unidentified. The sample is drawn from a study of T cell clonotyping in hematopoietic cell transplantation. Whole-study findings and limits: After transplant, recipient diversity fell while pathologically expanded clonotypes grew through day 180. Cells were unsorted, so CD4 and CD8 contributions were not separated. At the given depth, recipient repertoires were over 95% de novo clonotypes. Higher Inverse Simpson Index values in graft donor and pretransplant recipient predicted broader posttransplant TCR diversity.

V was clipped by 4 bases and J by 7 bases; unmatched bases: 9. CDR3 length: 17 amino acids. Germline-derived CDR1 and CDR2 are MDHEN and SYDVKM. Assay: immunoSEQ multiplex PCR; the TCRdb copy retains only in-frame clones and omits some. Here the sample spans more than 55,000 clones, over 90% being singletons. The sequenced sample was peripheral blood mononuclear cells. The sequence was obtained from a man in his fifties or sixties in good health. Some clones in this sample may be carry-over from other donors' samples. The chain carries TRBV28 and TRBJ2-1; 14 bases match TRBD2. CDR3 region: CASSWGGLAGGRNEQFF. For the CDR3, the DNA is TGTGCCAGCAGTTGGGGAGGACTAGCGGGAGGAAGGAATGAGCAGTTCTTC.